These 29 T cell receptor beta chains were sequenced from one sample in a study of human T cells and chemical hapten exposure. Time point defined: patch test 1, 2 weeks after DPC sensitization. Treatment: therapeutic diphenylcyclopropenone sensitization with weekly scalp DPC. TCRdb ran MiXCR on the RACE reads and lists one entry per CDR3 protein. The sample consists of roughly 360,000 distinct CDR3 sequences, around 4.8% of them appearing once. Sequenced material: whole blood, taken in connection with sensitization to the hapten diphenylcyclopropenone (DPC). Every receptor here comes from a woman in her forties or fifties with alopecia areata. Some clones in this sample may be carry-over from other donors' samples.

This clonotype was picked up many times. This chain uses TRBV6-5 with TRBJ1-1; TRBD1 matches 9 bases. V lost 0 bases to trimming and J lost 2 bases; unmatched junction nucleotides: 13. The CDR3 is made up of 19 amino acids. Germline CDR1 is MNHEY and CDR2 is SVGAGI. The CDR3 DNA sequence: TGTGCCAGCAGTTACTCGTACCCCAGGGTGGACAGGGGCAACACTGAAGCTTTCTTT. Its protein product is CASSYSYPRVDRGNTEAFF.

This clonotype was counted ten times or more. This chain uses TRBV29-1 with TRBJ1-1; no definite D call. The CDR3 spans 12 residues. Germline V gene sequence: CDR1 SQVTM, CDR2 ANQGSEA. The V gene lost 2 bases and the J gene lost 3 bases, with 7 bases spanning the gap. The CDR3 protein is CSVERADTEAFF. The CDR3 DNA follows: TGCAGCGTTGAACGGGCAGACACTGAAGCTTTCTTT.

This clonotype was seen many times. The CDR3 reads CASSLVNSNQPQHF. The DNA for the CDR3 is TGTGCCAGCAGCCTAGTAAATAGCAATCAGCCCCAGCATTTT. V is TRBV28 and J is TRBJ1-5; no clear D. CDR1 is MDHEN, CDR2 SYDVKM, per germline. Trimming pared 6 bases from V and 0 bases from J, leaving 9 bases between. The CDR3 is 14 residues long.

Many counts were recorded for this clonotype. This sequence joins TRBV6-6 and TRBJ1-6, with TRBD1 matching over 10 bases. Trimming took 7 bases from V and 2 from J; bases not matched to a gene: 5. The CDR3 runs 16 residues. Germline CDR1 and CDR2: MNHNY and SVGAGI (reference sequence). The CDR3 spells CASIAGTGAYNSPLHF. Written as DNA, the CDR3 is TGTGCCAGCATCGCCGGGACAGGGGCCTATAATTCACCCCTCCACTTT.

V gene TRBV19 combines with J gene TRBJ1-5; D is possibly TRBD1 (5 bases). Trimming took off 10 bases at V and 0 bases at J, with 16 bases between the two ends. The CDR3 contains 15 residues. CDR1 is LNHDA, CDR2 SQIVND, per germline (reference sequence). The CDR3 protein is CATRDAGYSNQPQHF. CDR3 sequence (DNA): TGTGCCACCAGGGACGCTGGGTATAGCAATCAGCCCCAGCATTTT.

There are many counts of this clonotype. The chain has TRBV4-1 and TRBJ1-1; D is uncertain. V lost 0 bases and J 0 bases, leaving 8 bases between the germline ends. This CDR3 contains 15 residues. Germline V gives CDR1 MGHRA, CDR2 YSYEKL. CDR3 in amino acids: CASSQDLALNTEAFF. The CDR3 region has the DNA TGCGCCAGCAGCCAAGATCTTGCCCTGAACACTGAAGCTTTCTTT.

This clonotype was counted ten times or more. The chain is built from TRBV11-2 and TRBJ2-7; D gene ambiguous. Trimming took 2 bases from V and 3 from J, leaving 11 bases between them. The CDR3 runs 14 residues. Germline CDR1 is SGHAT and CDR2 is FQNNGV. The CDR3 nucleotides are TGTGCCAGCAGCTTATTAGACCTGGGCTACGAGCAGTACTTC. Its protein product is CASSLLDLGYEQYF.

This sequence joins TRBV7-2 and TRBJ1-5, with D perhaps TRBD1 (6 bases). This CDR3 comprises 14 residues. V lost 4 bases to trimming and J lost 3 bases, with 10 bases between them. Per the germline V gene, CDR1 is SGHTA and CDR2 is FQGNSA. CDR3 loop: CASSYAGVNQPQHF. The CDR3 DNA follows: TGTGCCAGCAGCTACGCAGGGGTCAATCAGCCCCAGCATTTT.

A few counts support this clonotype. The CDR3 reads CASSNPGQRAFF. DNA of the CDR3: TGTGCCAGCAGTAACCCCGGACAGAGAGCTTTCTTT. The chain employs TRBV6-5 and TRBJ1-1; D perhaps matches TRBD1 (6 bases). Germline loops: CDR1 MNHEY, CDR2 SVGAGI. This CDR3 has 12 amino acids. Trimming removed 5 bases at V and 10 bases at J, with 14 bases between.

Points on this clonotype: Sequence at one end of the junction differs from germline and may be a read error. The gene calls are TRBV20-1 and TRBJ2-1, with D tentatively TRBD1 (5 bases). CDR3 length: 14 residues. Germline assignment: CDR1 DFQATT and CDR2 SNEGSKA (reference sequence). This chain's CDR3 is CSATRVSSYNERFF. CDR3 DNA: TGCAGTGCTACCAGGGTGAGCTCCTACAATGAGCGGTTCTTC.

This clonotype was found many times. The V and J genes are TRBV5-4 and TRBJ2-1; 10 nucleotides line up with TRBD1. Looked up from germline, CDR1 is SGHNT and CDR2 is YYREEE (reference sequence). Trimming cost V 10 bases and J 8 bases; bases outside gene matches: 12. The CDR3 length is 14 residues. CDR3 residues: CAGRTGTGADEQFF. The DNA for the CDR3 is TGTGCCGGTAGAACCGGGACAGGGGCGGATGAGCAGTTCTTC.

Ten or more counts support this clonotype. The chain links TRBV7-2 to TRBJ1-3, with unresolved D. Trimming removed 6 bases at V and 0 bases at J, with 6 bases between. The CDR3 sequence is 13 residues long. Germline lookup yields CDR1 SGHTA and CDR2 FQGNSA. CDR3 sequence reads: CASRWSSGNTIYF. Written as DNA, the CDR3 is TGTGCCAGCAGGTGGAGCTCTGGAAACACCATATATTTT.

Only a few counts were recorded for this clonotype. The chain recombines TRBV5-1 with TRBJ2-5; TRBD1 aligns across 10 bases. The CDR3 totals 15 residues. Unmatched junction bases numbered 9, after V lost 4 bases and J lost 6 bases. CDR1 SGHRS and CDR2 YFSETQ come from the germline V gene. Written as DNA, the CDR3 is TGCGCCAGCAGCCCGACGACAGGGGGCGGTAAGACCCAGTACTTC. Translated, it gives CASSPTTGGGKTQYF.

This clonotype was counted many times. The chain joins TRBV20-1 to TRBJ2-7; D remains unclear. The CDR3 has 14 amino acids. Trimming left V 0 bases short and J 3 bases short, with 12 bases between. CDR1 and CDR2 from the germline V gene are DFQATT and SNEGSKA (reference sequence). The CDR3 nucleotides read TGCAGTGCTAGAGAAAGGCTATCGAGCTACGAGCAGTACTTC. Translating it yields CSARERLSSYEQYF.

This rearrangement joins TRBV21-1 to TRBJ1-1; TRBD1, as called in the table, went unchecked against the DNA. TRBV21-1 is a pseudogene. The length of the CDR3 is 15 residues. The CDR3 coding sequence is TGTGCCAGCAGCAAAGGGCGACAGGGGAAGGATGAAGCTTTCTTT. As protein: CASSKGRQGKDEAFF.

This clonotype was observed a few times. The CDR3 DNA follows: TGTGCCAGCAGTTCTTCCCCCGGGCACTACAATGAGCAGTTCTTC. This encodes CASSSSPGHYNEQFF. The chain joins TRBV6-5 to TRBJ2-1; D is ambiguous. Per the germline V gene, CDR1 is MNHEY and CDR2 is SVGAGI. The CDR3 extends over 15 amino acids. With 4 bases removed from V and 3 bases from J, the gap between germline ends came to 13 bases.

This clonotype was counted between two and nine times. The CDR3 DNA is TGTGCCAGAGCGGAGGCCCAGGGTCGTCATGAGCAGTTCTTC. Translating it yields CARAEAQGRHEQFF. The gene calls are TRBV6-2 or TRBV6-3 and TRBJ2-1; D may correspond to TRBD1 or TRBD2 (5 bases each). Trimming left V 9 bases short and J 8 bases short, with 20 bases between. In germline, CDR1 is MNHEY, CDR2 SVGEGT. The CDR3 covers 14 residues.

This clonotype came up many times. The chain uses TRBV29-1 and TRBJ2-7, with TRBD2 as a possible D gene (6 bases). CDR1 and CDR2 from the germline V gene are SQVTM and ANQGSEA. Trimming took 6 bases from V and 4 from J, leaving 16 bases between them. The CDR3 sequence is 13 residues long. CDR3 protein: CSVRGGISYEQYF. The CDR3, as DNA: TGCAGCGTCAGAGGAGGGATATCGTACGAGCAGTACTTC.

V usage is TRBV6-1 and J usage is TRBJ2-6; the D is unclear. Germline loops: CDR1 MNHNS, CDR2 SASEGT. Trimming stripped 4 bases from V and 0 bases from J, with 7 bases between. There are 15 residues in the CDR3. This CDR3 reads CASSGLSSGANVLTF. DNA of the CDR3: TGTGCCAGCAGTGGACTGAGCTCTGGGGCCAACGTCCTGACTTTC.

This clonotype was seen more than once but under ten times. The chain has TRBV4-2 and TRBJ2-7, with D hard to call. The CDR3 runs to 14 residues. Trimming took off 1 base at V and 4 bases at J, with 11 bases between the two ends. Looked up from germline, CDR1 is LGHNA and CDR2 is YNFKEQ. CDR3 sequence (DNA): TGTGCCAGCAGCCAAGGTGTAATCGGATACGAGCAGTACTTC. It specifies CASSQGVIGYEQYF.

This clonotype was counted between two and nine times. V usage is TRBV18 and J usage is TRBJ1-5; D is perhaps TRBD1 (6 bases). V was clipped by 5 bases and J by 7 bases, with 21 bases between them. Per the germline V gene, CDR1 is KGHSH and CDR2 is LQKENI. The CDR3 has 16 residues. The CDR3 bases are TGTGCCAGCTCATCGTACAGGGTCGGGGCTAGGCAGCCCCAGCATTTT. Residues: CASSSYRVGARQPQHF.

The chain carries TRBV7-2 and TRBJ1-3, with 7 positions matching TRBD1. The CDR3 is 18 amino acids. V shed 1 base, J shed 0 bases, and the junction held 9 bases outside the gene matches. Germline CDR1 SGHTA, CDR2 FQGNSA. The CDR3 DNA reads as TGTGCCAGCAGCTTAGTGGGGGGGGACAGCCACTCTGGAAACACCATATATTTT. Translating gives CASSLVGGDSHSGNTIYF. Filled out from reference TRBV7-2 and TRBJ1-3, the complete variable domain reads GAGVSQSPSNKVTEKGKDVELRCDPISGHTALYWYRQSLGQGLEFLIYFQGNSAPDKSGLPSDRFSAERTGGSVSTLTIQRTQQEDSAVYLCASSLVGGDSHSGNTIYFGEGSWLTVV.

CDR3 amino acids: CASSKRQGSTGELFF. The CDR3 DNA follows: TGTGCCAGCAGTAAAAGACAGGGATCCACCGGGGAGCTGTTTTTT. V is TRBV12-3 or TRBV12-4 and J is TRBJ2-2, with 7 bases aligning to TRBD1. V lost 5 bases to trimming and J lost 4 bases; unmatched junction nucleotides: 7. CDR3 size: 15 residues.

This clonotype was counted between two and nine times. A much larger clone differs from this one at a single base, so this may be a read error. The chain joins TRBV7-8 to TRBJ2-6; D possibly uses TRBD1 or TRBD2 (6 bases each). V was pared by 4 bases and J by 0 bases, with 19 bases between. Germline CDR1 SGHVS, CDR2 FQNEAQ. CDR3 size: 19 residues. The CDR3 DNA reads as TGTGCCAGCAGCTGGGGGGCAGGGCCCGTCGCCTCTGGGGCCAACGTCCTGACTTTC. Protein: CASSWGAGPVASGANVLTF.

This clonotype was recorded at least ten times. The J gene is TRBJ1-1, the V gene TRBV7-9, with D possibly being TRBD1 (6 bases). CDR3 length: 12 residues. Trimming cost V 5 bases and J 10 bases, with 14 bases left between them. Germline values: CDR1 SEHNR, CDR2 FQNEAQ (reference sequence). CDR3 DNA: TGTGCCAGCAGCGTATCGCAGGGGCCAGCTTTCTTT. Translating gives CASSVSQGPAFF.

This chain connects TRBV6-6 to TRBJ2-1; D gene unclear. The germline CDR1 and CDR2 sequences are MNHNY and SVGAGI (reference sequence). Trimming took off 0 bases at V and 3 bases at J, with 18 bases between the two ends. The CDR3 consists of 18 residues. The CDR3 DNA follows: TGTGCCAGCAGTTACTCGACCAAAGGCCAAGGGAACTACAATGAGCAGTTCTTC. It specifies CASSYSTKGQGNYNEQFF.

This clonotype was seen many times. The rearrangement uses TRBV12-3 or TRBV12-4 and TRBJ1-6; unclear D gene. V shed 3 bases and J shed 9 bases, with 6 bases lying between them. The CDR3 length is 12 residues. The CDR3: CASSFLPSPLHF. For the CDR3, the DNA is TGTGCCAGCAGTTTTTTACCTTCACCCCTCCACTTT.

V gene TRBV6-2 or TRBV6-3 combines with J gene TRBJ1-5; 9 nucleotides match TRBD1. CDR3 size: 15 residues. CDR1 is MNHEY and CDR2 is SVGEGT in the germline V gene. V was pared by 6 bases and J by 4 bases, with 7 bases of the junction left unmatched. For the CDR3, the DNA is TGTGCCAGCAGAGGGGGACAGGGCGCAAATCAGCCCCAGCATTTT. Its translation: CASRGGQGANQPQHF.

The chain carries TRBV5-1 and TRBJ2-1; weak D call: TRBD2 (6 bases). This CDR3 region has 16 residues. Germline values: CDR1 SGHRS, CDR2 YFSETQ. The V and J ends lost 4 bases and 0 bases respectively, with 14 bases between them. The CDR3, as DNA: TGCGCCAGCAGCCCATTCGGGGGTTTCTCCTACAATGAGCAGTTCTTC. As protein: CASSPFGGFSYNEQFF.